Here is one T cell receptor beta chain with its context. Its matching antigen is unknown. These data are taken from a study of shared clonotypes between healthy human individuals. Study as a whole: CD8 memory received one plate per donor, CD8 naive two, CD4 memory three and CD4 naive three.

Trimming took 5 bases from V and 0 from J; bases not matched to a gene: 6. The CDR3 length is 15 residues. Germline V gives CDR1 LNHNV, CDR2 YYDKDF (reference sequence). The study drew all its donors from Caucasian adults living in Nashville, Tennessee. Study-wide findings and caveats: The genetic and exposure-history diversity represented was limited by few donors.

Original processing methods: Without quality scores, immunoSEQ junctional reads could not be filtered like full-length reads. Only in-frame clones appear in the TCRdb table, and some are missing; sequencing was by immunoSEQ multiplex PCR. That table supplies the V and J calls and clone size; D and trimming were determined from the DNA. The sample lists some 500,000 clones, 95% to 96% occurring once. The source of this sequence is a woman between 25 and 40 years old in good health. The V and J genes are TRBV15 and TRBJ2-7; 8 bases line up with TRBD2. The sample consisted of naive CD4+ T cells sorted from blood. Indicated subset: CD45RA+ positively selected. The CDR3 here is CATSGAGGSSYEQYF. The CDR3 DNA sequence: TGTGCCACCAGCGGGGCGGGAGGCTCCTCCTACGAGCAGTACTTC.